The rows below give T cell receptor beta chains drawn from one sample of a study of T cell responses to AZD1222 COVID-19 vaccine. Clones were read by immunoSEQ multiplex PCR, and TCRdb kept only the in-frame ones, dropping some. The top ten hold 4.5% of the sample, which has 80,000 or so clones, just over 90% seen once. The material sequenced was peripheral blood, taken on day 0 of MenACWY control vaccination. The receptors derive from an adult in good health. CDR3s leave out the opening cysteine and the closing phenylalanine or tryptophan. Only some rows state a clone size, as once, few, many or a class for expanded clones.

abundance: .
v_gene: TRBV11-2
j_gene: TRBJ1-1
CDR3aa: ASSPILPPTEAF

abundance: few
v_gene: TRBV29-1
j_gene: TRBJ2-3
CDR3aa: SVSLGANVIDTQY

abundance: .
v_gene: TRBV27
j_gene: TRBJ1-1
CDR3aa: ASRGHVNTEAF

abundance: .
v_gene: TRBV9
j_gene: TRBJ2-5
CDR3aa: ASSASGRNQETQY

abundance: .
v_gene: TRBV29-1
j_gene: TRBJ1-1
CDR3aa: SARGGVNTEAF

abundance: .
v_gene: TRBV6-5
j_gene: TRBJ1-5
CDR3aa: ASSRTIDHQPQH

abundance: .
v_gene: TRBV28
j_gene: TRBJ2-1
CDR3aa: ASSLRSSYNEQF

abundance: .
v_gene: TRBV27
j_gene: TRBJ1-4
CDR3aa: ASSPQGQGREKLF

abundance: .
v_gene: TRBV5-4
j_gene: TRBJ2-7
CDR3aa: ASVTGESTYEQY

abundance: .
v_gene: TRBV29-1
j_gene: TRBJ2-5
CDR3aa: SVGQQTRETQY

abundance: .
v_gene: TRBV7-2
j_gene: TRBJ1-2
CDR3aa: ASSPRTGDYGYT

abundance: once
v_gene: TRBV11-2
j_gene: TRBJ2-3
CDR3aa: ASSFIRRGSTDTQY

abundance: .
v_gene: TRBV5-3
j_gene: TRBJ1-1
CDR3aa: ARRPGQGGYLNTEAF

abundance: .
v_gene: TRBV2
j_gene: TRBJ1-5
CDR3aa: ASSDKVSTGNQPQH

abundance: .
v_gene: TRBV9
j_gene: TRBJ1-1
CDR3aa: ASSQDRDTEAF

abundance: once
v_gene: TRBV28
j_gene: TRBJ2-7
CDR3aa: ASSLLQAGVEQY

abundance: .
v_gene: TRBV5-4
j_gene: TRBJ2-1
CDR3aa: ASSPPGSHEQF

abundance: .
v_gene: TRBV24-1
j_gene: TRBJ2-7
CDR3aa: ATGPSGTYEQY

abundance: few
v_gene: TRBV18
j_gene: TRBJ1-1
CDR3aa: ASSPPGGREAF

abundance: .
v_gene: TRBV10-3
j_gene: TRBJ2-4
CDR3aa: AIPSGGPKNIQY

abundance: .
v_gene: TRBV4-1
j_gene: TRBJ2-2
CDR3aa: ASTPLPRGTGELF

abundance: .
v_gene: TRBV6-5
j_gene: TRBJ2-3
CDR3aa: ASSYFSGSSTDTQY

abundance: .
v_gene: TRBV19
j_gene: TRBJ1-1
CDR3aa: ASSAPGQGMWEAF